This record concerns one T cell receptor (beta chain) sequence. Source study methods: Nucleated cell counts were estimated from reference gene primer amplification. Sequencing used immunoSEQ multiplex PCR; TCRdb keeps in-frame clones, though not all of them. V and J calls and clone size follow that table, whereas D and trimming were derived from the DNA. This sample has 130,000 to 150,000 clones, with 80% to 85% found just once. The CDR3 length is 17 residues. CDR1 is LGHNA, CDR2 YNFKEQ, per germline. J lost 0 bases, V lost 4 bases, and 10 bases had no gene match. The source of the sample is a study of blood T cell repertoires in COVID-19. Study-level background: Sites across the United States, Italy and Spain contributed samples from acute and convalescent COVID-19. The analysed material was cDNA or gDNA that came from T cells, B-cell-depleted T cells, or PBMCs.

The clonotype originates from a human donor in a cohort sampled during active COVID-19. What was sequenced was peripheral blood. The V and J genes are TRBV4-2 and TRBJ2-7, with 9 bases identical to TRBD2. CDR3 loop: CASSLRGGGETSYEQYF. The CDR3 nucleotides are TGTGCCAGCAGCCTCCGCGGGGGGGGCGAGACCTCCTACGAGCAGTACTTC.